A selection of T cell receptor beta chains follows, all from one sample in a study of radiation and T cells in renal cell carcinoma. The assay was immunoSEQ multiplex PCR, and TCRdb's table has in-frame clones only and misses some. The sample holds 20,000 to 25,000 clones, roughly 53% seen once. The sequenced sample was tumor tissue, obtained from a patient whose treatment was nephrectomy without radiotherapy. Receptors were obtained from a human donor with renal cell carcinoma. The CDR3 runs from the conserved cysteine through the conserved F or W. The D gene is left open where the match is weak. Clone size appears in some rows only: once, few, many, or a class for an expanded clone.

clone_size | j_call | v_call | d_call | cdr3_nt | cdr3_aa
NA | TRBJ1-4 | TRBV9 | NA | TGTGCCAGCAGCCCCAGAACAACTAATGAAAAACTGTTTTTT | CASSPRTTNEKLFF
NA | TRBJ2-3 | TRBV11-2 | NA | TGTGCCAGCAGGTTACTCAACGCACACAATGCGCAGTATTTT | CASRLLNAHNAQYF
NA | TRBJ2-3 | TRBV7-9 | NA | TGTGCCAGCAGCACTTTCCGGGACTCCCGTGATACGCAGTATTTT | CASSTFRDSRDTQYF
NA | TRBJ2-2 | TRBV11-2 | NA | TGTGCCAGCAGCTTAGGGCGGGGATACACCGGGGAGCTGTTTTTT | CASSLGRGYTGELFF
NA | TRBJ2-7 | TRBV6-1 | NA | TGTGCCAGCACCGGCCAAGGAAACGAGCAGTACTTC | CASTGQGNEQYF
few | TRBJ2-1 | TRBV6-1 | TRBD2 | TGTGCCAGCAGTGACCCGATGGGGCGGGGGGGCTTCAATGAGCAGTTCTTC | CASSDPMGRGGFNEQFF
NA | TRBJ2-3 | TRBV19 | TRBD2 | TGTGCCACCTCATGGACTAGCGGGGGGAGTGGGACAGATACGCAGTATTTT | CATSWTSGGSGTDTQYF
few | TRBJ1-5 | TRBV7-6 | TRBD1 | TGTGCCAGCAGCTCAGGGACAGTTAATCAGCCCCAGCATTTT | CASSSGTVNQPQHF
few | TRBJ2-1 | TRBV7-9 | TRBD1 | TGTGCCAGCAGCATCTCCGGGACAGGGGGCCGTGAGCAGTTCTTC | CASSISGTGGREQFF
NA | TRBJ2-3 | TRBV5-1 | NA | TGCGCCAGCAGCTTTGGGGGCCGTTACACAGATACGCAGTATTTT | CASSFGGRYTDTQYF
NA | TRBJ2-7 | TRBV29-1 | TRBD1 | TGCAGCGTTGGGGTCGGGCAGGGGGCCGTTGAGCAGTACTTC | CSVGVGQGAVEQYF
NA | TRBJ2-4 | TRBV27 | NA | TGTGCCAGCAGTTTAGGTCAGGGGAGGGTAGGAAACATTCAGTACTTC | CASSLGQGRVGNIQYF
medium-sized | TRBJ1-5 | TRBV27 | TRBD1 | TGTGCCAGCAGTGGAGGGACAGGGGGGAATCAGCCCCAGCATTTT | CASSGGTGGNQPQHF
few | TRBJ2-1 | TRBV6-6 | NA | TGTGCCAGCAGTTACTCGAGGACAGCGAACAATGAGCAGTTCTTC | CASSYSRTANNEQFF
NA | TRBJ2-7 | TRBV7-2 | TRBD2 | TGTGCCAGCAGCCCAGGACTAGCGGGGGGGTACTACGAGCAGTACTTC | CASSPGLAGGYYEQYF
many | TRBJ1-4 | TRBV5-4 | NA | TGTGCCAGCAGCTTGGCGGTTGGGGCGACTAATGAAAAACTGTTTTTT | CASSLAVGATNEKLFF
NA | TRBJ2-6 | TRBV12-5 | NA | TGTGCTAGTGGTCCCCCTCGAGGGTCTGGGGCCAACGTCCTGACTTTC | CASGPPRGSGANVLTF
NA | TRBJ2-7 | TRBV2 | NA | TGTGCCAGCAAAGGGCAGGGCACCTACGAGCAGTACTTC | CASKGQGTYEQYF
NA | TRBJ1-4 | TRBV6-5 | NA | TGTGCCAGTTCGGGCAGAGCAACTAATGAAAAACTGTTTTTT | CASSGRATNEKLFF
few | TRBJ1-5 | TRBV4-2 | NA | TGTGCCAGCAGCCAAGTCTCGTCACAGCTCGCGCCCCAGCATTTT | CASSQVSSQLAPQHF
NA | TRBJ2-1 | TRBV11-3 | NA | TGTGCCAGCAGCTTCGGGGCGGGGGCGACACGCAATGAGCAGTTCTTC | CASSFGAGATRNEQFF
NA | TRBJ1-2 | TRBV5-6 | NA | TGTGCCAGCAGCTTGTCCGGGTCTGCCTATGGCTACACCTTC | CASSLSGSAYGYTF
NA | TRBJ2-2 | TRBV5-8 | NA | TGTGCCAGCAGCTTTTACGGTATCCAGACAACAGGGGAGCTGTTTTTT | CASSFYGIQTTGELFF
NA | TRBJ1-4 | TRBV7-9 | TRBD1 | TGTGCCAGCAGCTCAAACAGGGGCACAACTAATGAAAAACTGTTTTTT | CASSSNRGTTNEKLFF
many | TRBJ1-6 | TRBV9 | NA | TGTGCCAGCAGCCAATCTCCGACGTCACCCCTCCACTTT | CASSQSPTSPLHF
NA | TRBJ2-1 | TRBV7-8 | TRBD2 | TGTGCCAGCAGACATAGGACTAGCGGGGTGAATGAGCAGTTCTTC | CASRHRTSGVNEQFF
NA | TRBJ2-5 | TRBV6-5 | NA | TGTGCCAGCAGTTCTCCCCGGACAGAAGAGACCCAGTACTTC | CASSSPRTEETQYF
few | TRBJ1-2 | TRBV15 | NA | TGTGCCACCAGCAGCACAGGGTATGGCTACACCTTC | CATSSTGYGYTF
NA | TRBJ2-5 | TRBV7-2 | TRBD2 | TGTGCCAGCAGCTTTCAAGCGGGGGCAGAGACCCAGTACTTC | CASSFQAGAETQYF
NA | TRBJ2-1 | TRBV7-2 | NA | TGTGCCAGCAGCCCCCGCCCGGGCGGGGCAACGTACAATGAGCAGTTCTTC | CASSPRPGGATYNEQFF
NA | TRBJ1-4 | TRBV29-1 | NA | TGCAGCGTTGAGGGGACCCCGGGGGAAAAACTGTTTTTT | CSVEGTPGEKLFF
NA | TRBJ1-1 | TRBV7-9 | TRBD1 | TGTGCCAGCAGCTTATTGGACAGGGGAAACACTGAAGCTTTCTTT | CASSLLDRGNTEAFF